This T cell receptor beta chain stems from a study of T cells in Graves' hyperthyroidism and ophthalmopathy. Amplified TCR beta CDR3 regions came from RNA transcripts. RT-PCR in the first round (using the HTBI primer set) targeted the TCR CDR3. TCRdb processed the multiplex PCR reads anew with MiXCR; each CDR3 protein has one entry. This sample has 30,000 to 40,000 distinct CDR3 sequences, with about 47% found just once. Findings and limits, study-wide: Ophthalmopathy and stable hyperthyroidism were told apart by a 13 V-J model.

This CDR3 spans 14 amino acids. V was clipped by 6 bases and J by 8 bases; unmatched bases: 8. Germline V CDR1 and CDR2: WNHNN, SYGVQD (reference sequence). At least ten counts were recorded for this clonotype. Its cognate antigen is unknown. The receptor comes from a man aged 40-55 years with Graves' ophthalmopathy. The genes are TRBV10-1 and TRBJ2-1, with 9 bases aligning to TRBD2. The sample taken for sequencing was blood. CDR3 loop: CASRLAGGFYEQFF. The CDR3 DNA follows: TGCGCCAGCAGACTGGCGGGAGGGTTTTATGAGCAGTTCTTC.